The T cell receptor (beta chain) under discussion was sequenced for a study of shared clonotypes between healthy human individuals. The study's findings and limits: Naive subsets typically showed greater estimated richness than memory subsets. What rarefaction showed was incomplete sorted-subset sequencing despite large depth.

In its sample, this clone was seen once. The antigen is not known. Trimming cost V 6 bases and J 6 bases; bases outside gene matches: 4. Germline V gives CDR1 MDHEN, CDR2 SYDVKM. The CDR3 contains 14 residues. Replicate sorted-subset PCRs were loaded with around 220 ng DNA, roughly 33,000 T cell genomes. The table came from immunoSEQ multiplex PCR; TCRdb's copy has only in-frame clones and leaves some out. The data show hundreds of thousands of clones, around 97% seen once. Sequences were obtained from naive CD4+ T cells sorted from blood. Subset reported: CD45RA+ positively selected. The gene calls are TRBV28 and TRBJ1-5, with 11 bases lining up with TRBD1. This sequence was found in a woman in her thirties in good health. CDR3 residues: CASSRTGGSQPQHF. DNA of the CDR3: TGTGCCAGCAGCCGGACAGGGGGCAGTCAGCCCCAGCATTTT.